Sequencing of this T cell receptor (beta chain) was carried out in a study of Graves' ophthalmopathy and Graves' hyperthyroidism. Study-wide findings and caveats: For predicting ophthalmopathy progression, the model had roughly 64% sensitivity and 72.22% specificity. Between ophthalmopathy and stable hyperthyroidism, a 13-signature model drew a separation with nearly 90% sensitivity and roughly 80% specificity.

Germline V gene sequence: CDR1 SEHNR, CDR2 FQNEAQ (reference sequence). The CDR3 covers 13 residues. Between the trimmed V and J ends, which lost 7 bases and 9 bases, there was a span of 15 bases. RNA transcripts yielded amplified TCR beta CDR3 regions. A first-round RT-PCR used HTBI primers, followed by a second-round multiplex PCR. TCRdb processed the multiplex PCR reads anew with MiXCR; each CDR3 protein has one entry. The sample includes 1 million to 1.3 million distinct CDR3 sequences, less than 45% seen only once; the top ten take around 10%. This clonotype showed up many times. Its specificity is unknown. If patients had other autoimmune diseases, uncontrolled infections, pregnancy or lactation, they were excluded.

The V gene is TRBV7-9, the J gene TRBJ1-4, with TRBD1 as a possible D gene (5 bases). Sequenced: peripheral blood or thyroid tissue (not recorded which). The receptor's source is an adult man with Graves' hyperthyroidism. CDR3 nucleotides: TGTGCCAGCACGGGGCCTCCGACGCAAAAACTGTTTTTT. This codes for CASTGPPTQKLFF. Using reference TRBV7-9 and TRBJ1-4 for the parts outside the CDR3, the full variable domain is DTGVSQNPRHKITKRGQNVTFRCDPISEHNRLYWYRQTLGQGPEFLTYFQNEAQLEKSRLLSDRFSAERPKGSFSTLEIQRTEQGDSAMYLCASTGPPTQKLFFGSGTQLSVL.